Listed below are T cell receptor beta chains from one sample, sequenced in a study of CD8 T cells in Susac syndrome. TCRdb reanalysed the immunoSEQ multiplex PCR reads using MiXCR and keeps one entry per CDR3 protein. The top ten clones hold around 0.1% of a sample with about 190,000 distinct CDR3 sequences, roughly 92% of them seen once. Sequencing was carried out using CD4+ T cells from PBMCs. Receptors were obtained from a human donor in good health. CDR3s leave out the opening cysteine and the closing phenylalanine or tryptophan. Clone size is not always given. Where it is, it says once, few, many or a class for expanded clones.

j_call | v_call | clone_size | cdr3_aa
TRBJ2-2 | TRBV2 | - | ASSPGVAGPTGELF
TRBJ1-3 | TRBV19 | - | ASRQSSGNTIY
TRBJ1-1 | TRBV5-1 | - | ASSLGVGNTEAF
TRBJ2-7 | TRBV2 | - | AISLLYEQY
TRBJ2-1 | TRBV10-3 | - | ATNGQGHYNEQF
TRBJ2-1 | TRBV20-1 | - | SGITGFSYNEQF
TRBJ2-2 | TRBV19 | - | ASSWGRGNTGELF
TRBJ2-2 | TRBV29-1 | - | SVDTATGELF
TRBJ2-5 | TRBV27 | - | ASSFSSGGTQY
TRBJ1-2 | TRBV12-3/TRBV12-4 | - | ASTWPGTSGYT
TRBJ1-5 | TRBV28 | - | ASSLSQVNQPQH
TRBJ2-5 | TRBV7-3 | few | ASSSGQRQETQY
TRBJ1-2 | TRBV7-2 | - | ASSLGQGAVGYGYT
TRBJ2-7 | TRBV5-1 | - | ASSPSGGAPEQY
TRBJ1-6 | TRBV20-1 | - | SARWGSSYNSPLH
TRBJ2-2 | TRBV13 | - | ASSSGGPNTGELF
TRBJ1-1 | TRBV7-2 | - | ASSSLIRGKDRDTEAF
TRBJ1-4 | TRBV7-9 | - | ASSLSTNEKLF
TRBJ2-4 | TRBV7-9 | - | ASSASSGLAKNIQY
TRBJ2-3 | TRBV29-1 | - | SVRGGLGSTDTQY
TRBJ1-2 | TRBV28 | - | ASSPQGYGYT
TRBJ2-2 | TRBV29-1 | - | SVENENTGELF
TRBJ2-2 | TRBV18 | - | ASSRGQGTIAGELF
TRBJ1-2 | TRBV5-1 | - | ASSSETATSYGYT
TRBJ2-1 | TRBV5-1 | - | ASSYLAGSYNEQF
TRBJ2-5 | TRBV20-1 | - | STTGTSVRETQY
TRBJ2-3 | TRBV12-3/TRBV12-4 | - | ASSPWTGGADTQY
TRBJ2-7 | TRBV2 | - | ASSEGTTRSYEQY
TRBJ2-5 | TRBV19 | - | ASSILAGETQY
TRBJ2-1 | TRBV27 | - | ASSRLFNEQF
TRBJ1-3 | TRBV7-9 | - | ASSLDTADTIY
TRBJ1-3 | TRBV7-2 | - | ASSVRGNSGNTIY
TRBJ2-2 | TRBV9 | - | ASSPGTSRNTGELF
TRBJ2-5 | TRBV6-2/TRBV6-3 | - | ASSASAGGPRETQY
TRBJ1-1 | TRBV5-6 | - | ASSLEQGVGKNTEAF
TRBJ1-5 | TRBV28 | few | ASSLRDQPQH
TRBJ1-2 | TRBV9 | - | ASSPGTGGDYGYT
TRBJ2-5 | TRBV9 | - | ASSQSGSETQY
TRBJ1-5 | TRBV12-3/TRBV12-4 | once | ASSFEQGARQPQH
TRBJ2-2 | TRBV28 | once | ASSLGGSGTGELF
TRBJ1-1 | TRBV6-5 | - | ASSFVPSGGQNTEAF
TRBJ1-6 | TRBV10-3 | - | AISESYQGNSPLH